A single sample is the source of the 3 T cell receptor beta chains below, sequenced in a study of T cell responses to AZD1222 COVID-19 vaccine. The method was immunoSEQ multiplex PCR; TCRdb's version includes in-frame clones alone and lacks a portion of them. The repertoire includes about 100,000 clones, approximately 89% of them detected once, and 4% to 4.5% sits in the top ten. The source was peripheral blood, collected on day 0 of MenACWY control vaccination. These receptors were obtained from an adult in good health.

The J gene is TRBJ2-2, the V gene TRBV2; D remains ambiguous. The CDR3 length is 12 residues. In germline, CDR1 is SNHLY, CDR2 FYNNEI. Trimming pared 7 bases from V and 2 bases from J, leaving 5 bases between. The CDR3 bases are TGTGCCAGCAAGAGAAACACCGGGGAGCTGTTTTTT. It translates to CASKRNTGELFF.

The rearrangement links TRBV7-6 to TRBJ2-5; 8 bases align to TRBD1. Germline V CDR1 and CDR2: SGHVS, FNYEAQ. The CDR3 is made up of 15 amino acids. V trimming: 2 bases; J trimming: 5 bases; junction bases outside the gene matches: 7. Here the CDR3 reads CASSLYDRGGETQYF. The CDR3 coding sequence is TGTGCCAGCAGCTTATATGACAGGGGAGGCGAGACCCAGTACTTC.

This sequence joins TRBV19 and TRBJ1-5; D is undetermined. The V and J ends lost 5 bases and 0 bases respectively, with 17 bases between them. Germline V gene lookup returns CDR1 LNHDA and CDR2 SQIVND (reference sequence). This CDR3 is built from 17 residues. CDR3 in DNA: TGTGCCAGTAGTTCACGGACTTTCGGAACTAGCAATCAGCCCCAGCATTTT. Translated: CASSSRTFGTSNQPQHF.